In this sample, the clone carrying this T cell receptor beta chain turned up once. A COVID-19 case was met by exposed participants within 2 weeks before study entry. Only in-frame clones appear in the TCRdb table, and some are missing; sequencing was by immunoSEQ multiplex PCR. The sample lists about 270,000 clones, around 93% occurring once. With 3 bases removed from V and 1 base from J, the gap between germline ends came to 12 bases. The CDR3 extends over 15 amino acids. From germline, CDR1 is SEHNR and CDR2 FQNEAQ (reference sequence). This specimen belongs to a study of blood T cell repertoires in COVID-19. For the study at large: COVID-19 samples, acute and convalescent, were from the United States, Italy and Spain.

This TCR came from a man aged 35 to 55 who had been exposed to COVID-19. Sequenced input: PBMCs or T cells enriched from blood (not recorded which). This chain joins TRBV7-9 and TRBJ1-2; D may be TRBD1 (5 bases). The CDR3 spells CASSLAGPLNYGYTF. For the CDR3, the DNA is TGTGCCAGCAGCTTGGCAGGGCCACTTAACTATGGCTACACCTTC.